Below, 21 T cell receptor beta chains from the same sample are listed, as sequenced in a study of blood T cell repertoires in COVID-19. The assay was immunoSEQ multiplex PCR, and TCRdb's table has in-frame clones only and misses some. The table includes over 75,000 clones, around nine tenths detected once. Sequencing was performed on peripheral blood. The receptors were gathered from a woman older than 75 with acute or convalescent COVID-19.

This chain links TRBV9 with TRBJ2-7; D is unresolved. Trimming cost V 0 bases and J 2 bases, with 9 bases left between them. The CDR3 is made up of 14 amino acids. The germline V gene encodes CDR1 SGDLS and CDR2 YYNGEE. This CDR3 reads CASSVDAATYEQYF. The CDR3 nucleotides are TGTGCCAGCAGCGTAGATGCGGCAACCTACGAGCAGTACTTC. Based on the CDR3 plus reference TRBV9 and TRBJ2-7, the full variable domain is DSGVTQTPKHLITATGQRVTLRCSPRSGDLSVYWYQQSLDQGLQFLIQYYNGEERAKGNILERFSAQQFPDLHSELNLSSLELGDSALYFCASSVDAATYEQYFGPGTRLTVT.

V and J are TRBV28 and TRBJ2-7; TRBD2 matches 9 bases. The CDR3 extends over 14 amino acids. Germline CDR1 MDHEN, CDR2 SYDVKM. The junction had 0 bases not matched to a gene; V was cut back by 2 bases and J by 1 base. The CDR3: CASSLAGGSYEQYF. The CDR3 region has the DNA TGTGCCAGCAGTTTAGCGGGAGGGTCCTACGAGCAGTACTTC.

The CDR3: CASSEHRGPTGELFF. The CDR3 coding sequence is TGTGCCAGCAGCGAACACAGGGGGCCCACCGGGGAGCTGTTTTTT. The chain combines TRBV9 with TRBJ2-2; 9 nucleotides match TRBD1. CDR1 is SGDLS and CDR2 is YYNGEE in the germline V gene. The CDR3 covers 15 residues. Trimming took 3 bases from V and 4 from J; bases not matched to a gene: 4.

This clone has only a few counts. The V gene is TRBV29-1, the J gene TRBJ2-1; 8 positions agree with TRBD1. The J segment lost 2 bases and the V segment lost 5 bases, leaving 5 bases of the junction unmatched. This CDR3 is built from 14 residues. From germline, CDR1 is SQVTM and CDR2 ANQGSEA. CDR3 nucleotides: TGCAGCGTTTCAGGACAGGGTGCCTACAATGAGCAGTTCTTC. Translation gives CSVSGQGAYNEQFF.

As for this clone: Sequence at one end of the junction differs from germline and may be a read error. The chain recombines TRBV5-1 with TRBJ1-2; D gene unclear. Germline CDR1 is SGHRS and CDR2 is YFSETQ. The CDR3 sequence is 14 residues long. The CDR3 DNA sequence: TGCGCCAGCAGCTTGGGAGGCGGCTACTCCTTTTACTCCTTC. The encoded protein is CASSLGGGYSFYSF.

The CDR3 DNA is TGCGCCAGCAGCTTTTGGCAGAACACTGAAGCTTTCTTT. Protein product: CASSFWQNTEAFF. The chain has TRBV5-1 and TRBJ1-1; the D is unclear. V shed 2 bases and J shed 1 base, with 6 bases lying between them. CDR3 size: 13 residues. Germline V gene data show CDR1 as SGHRS and CDR2 as YFSETQ.

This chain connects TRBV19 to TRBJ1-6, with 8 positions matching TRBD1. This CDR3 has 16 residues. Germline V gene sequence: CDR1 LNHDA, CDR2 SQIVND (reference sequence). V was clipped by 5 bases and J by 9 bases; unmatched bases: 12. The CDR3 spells CASSPGTGANPSPLHF. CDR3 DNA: TGTGCCAGTAGTCCAGGGACAGGAGCGAATCCTTCACCCCTCCACTTT.

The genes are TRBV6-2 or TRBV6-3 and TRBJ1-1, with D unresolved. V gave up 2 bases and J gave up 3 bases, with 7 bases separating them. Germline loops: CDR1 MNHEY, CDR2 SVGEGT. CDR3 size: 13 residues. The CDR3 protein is CASSYRSDTEAFF. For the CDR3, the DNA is TGTGCCAGCAGTTACCGGTCTGACACTGAAGCTTTCTTT.

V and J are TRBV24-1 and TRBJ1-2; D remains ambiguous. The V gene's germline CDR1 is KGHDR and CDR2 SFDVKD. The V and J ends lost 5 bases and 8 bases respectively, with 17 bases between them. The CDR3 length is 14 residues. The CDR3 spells CATSGTVAEGGYTF. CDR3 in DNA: TGTGCCACCAGTGGAACGGTGGCGGAGGGCGGCTACACCTTC.

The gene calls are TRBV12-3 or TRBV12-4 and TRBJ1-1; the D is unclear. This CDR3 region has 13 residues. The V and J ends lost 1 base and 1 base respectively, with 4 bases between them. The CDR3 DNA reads TGTGCCAGCAGTTTAGGGGCGAACACTGAAGCTTTCTTT. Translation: CASSLGANTEAFF.

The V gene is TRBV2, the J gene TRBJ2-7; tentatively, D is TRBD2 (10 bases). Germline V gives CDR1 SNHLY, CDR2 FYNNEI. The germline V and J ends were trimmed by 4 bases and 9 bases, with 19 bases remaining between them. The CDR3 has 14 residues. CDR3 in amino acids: CASSAGQGTSVQYF. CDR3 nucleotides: TGTGCCAGCAGTGCCGGACAGGGGACTAGCGTGCAGTACTTC.

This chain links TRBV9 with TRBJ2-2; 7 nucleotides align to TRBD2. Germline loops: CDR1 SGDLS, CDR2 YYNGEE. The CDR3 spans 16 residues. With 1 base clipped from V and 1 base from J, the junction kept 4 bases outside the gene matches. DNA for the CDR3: TGTGCCAGCAGCGTACGTAGCGGGCGGAACACCGGGGAGCTGTTTTTT. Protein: CASSVRSGRNTGELFF.

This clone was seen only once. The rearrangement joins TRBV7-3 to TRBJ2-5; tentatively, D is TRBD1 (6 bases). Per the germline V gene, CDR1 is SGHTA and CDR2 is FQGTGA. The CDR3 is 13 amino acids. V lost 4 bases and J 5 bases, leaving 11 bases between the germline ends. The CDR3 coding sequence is TGTGCCAGCAGCTCGGGACACGGCGAGACCCAGTACTTC. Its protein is CASSSGHGETQYF.

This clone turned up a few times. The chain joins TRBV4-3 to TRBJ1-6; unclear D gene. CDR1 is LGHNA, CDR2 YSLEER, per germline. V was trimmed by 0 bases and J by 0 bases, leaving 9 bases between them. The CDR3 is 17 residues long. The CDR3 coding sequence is TGCGCCAGCAGCCAAGATTCAGGAAGCTCCTATAATTCACCCCTCCACTTT. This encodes CASSQDSGSSYNSPLHF.

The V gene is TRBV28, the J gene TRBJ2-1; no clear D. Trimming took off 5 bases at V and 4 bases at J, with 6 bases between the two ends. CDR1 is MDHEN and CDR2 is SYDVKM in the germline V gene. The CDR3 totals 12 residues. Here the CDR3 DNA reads TGTGCCAGCAGTGCCACATACAATGAGCAGTTCTTC. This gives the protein CASSATYNEQFF.

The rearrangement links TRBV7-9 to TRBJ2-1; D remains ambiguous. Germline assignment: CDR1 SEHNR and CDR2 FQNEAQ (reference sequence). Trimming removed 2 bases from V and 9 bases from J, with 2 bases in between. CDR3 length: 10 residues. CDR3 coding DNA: TGTGCCAGCAGCTTACTTGAGCAGTTCTTC. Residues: CASSLLEQFF.

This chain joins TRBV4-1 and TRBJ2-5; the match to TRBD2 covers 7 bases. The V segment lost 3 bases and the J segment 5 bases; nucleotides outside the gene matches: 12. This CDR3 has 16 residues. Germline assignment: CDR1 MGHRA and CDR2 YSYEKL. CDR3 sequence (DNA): TGCGCCAGCAGCCATTGGGGCCGGGAGGCCGGGGAGACCCAGTACTTC. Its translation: CASSHWGREAGETQYF.

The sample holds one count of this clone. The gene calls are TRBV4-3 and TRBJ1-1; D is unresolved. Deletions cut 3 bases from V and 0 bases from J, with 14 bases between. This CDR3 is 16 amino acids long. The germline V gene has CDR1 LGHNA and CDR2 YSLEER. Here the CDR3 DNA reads TGCGCCAGCAGCCAGCTCCCTCGGAGTTTGAACACTGAAGCTTTCTTT. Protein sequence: CASSQLPRSLNTEAFF.

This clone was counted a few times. The CDR3 here is CASSRQGIYEQYF. The CDR3 bases are TGTGCCAGCAGCCGACAGGGGATCTACGAGCAGTACTTC. The chain has TRBV13 and TRBJ2-7, with 8 bases fitting TRBD1. Germline V gene lookup returns CDR1 PRHDT and CDR2 FYEKMQ (reference sequence). V dropped 5 bases and J dropped 3; count of bases not matched to a gene: 3. The CDR3 runs to 13 residues.

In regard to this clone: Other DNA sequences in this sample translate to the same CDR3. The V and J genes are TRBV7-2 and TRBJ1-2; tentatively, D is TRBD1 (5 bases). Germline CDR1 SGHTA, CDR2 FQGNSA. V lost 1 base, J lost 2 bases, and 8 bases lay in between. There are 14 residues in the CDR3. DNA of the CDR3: TGTGCCAGCAGCTTAGTCGCAGGGAACTATGGCTACACCTTC. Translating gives CASSLVAGNYGYTF.

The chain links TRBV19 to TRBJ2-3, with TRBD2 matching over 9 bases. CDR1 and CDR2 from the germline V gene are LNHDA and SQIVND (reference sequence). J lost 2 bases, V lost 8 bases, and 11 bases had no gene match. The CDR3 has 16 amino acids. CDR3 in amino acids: CASSLGLAGLTDTQYF. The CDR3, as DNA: TGTGCCAGTTCCCTGGGGCTAGCGGGACTCACAGATACGCAGTATTTT.